The 8 T cell receptor beta chains given below trace back to one sample, sequenced in a study of T cell repertoires in cytomegalovirus infection. MiXCR, applied by TCRdb to the reads, yields one record per CDR3 protein. The table includes 630,000 or so distinct CDR3 sequences, approximately 25% detected once. The sequenced material came from CD8+ T cells from PBMCs. The receptors stem from a human donor in good health (CMV status not recorded). Some clones in this sample may be carry-over from other donors' samples.

The chain has TRBV29-1 and TRBJ2-7; 12 bases map to TRBD2. After removal of 7 bases from V and 2 bases from J, the junction contained 3 bases not matched to a gene. CDR1 SQVTM and CDR2 ANQGSEA come from the germline V gene. There are 13 residues in the CDR3. CDR3 nucleotide sequence: TGCAGCGCTGGACTAGCGGGAACCTACGAGCAGTACTTC. Its protein product is CSAGLAGTYEQYF.

J is TRBJ1-2 and V is TRBV6-5; D may be TRBD1 (5 bases). The germline V gene has CDR1 MNHEY and CDR2 SVGAGI. The CDR3 spans 13 residues. The V end lost 2 bases, the J end lost 10 bases, and 14 bases lay between the germline ends. The CDR3 sequence: CASSYDQGGVYTF. CDR3 sequence (DNA): TGTGCCAGCAGTTACGACCAGGGAGGGGTCTACACCTTC.

This clonotype was detected a few times. The chain employs TRBV20-1 and TRBJ1-6; D call uncertain. The V and J ends lost 4 bases and 0 bases respectively, with 4 bases between them. Germline loops: CDR1 DFQATT, CDR2 SNEGSKA (reference sequence). The CDR3 totals 13 residues. The CDR3 here is CSAISSYNSPLHF. For the CDR3, the DNA is TGCAGTGCTATCAGCTCCTATAATTCACCCCTCCACTTT.

This chain joins TRBV27 and TRBJ2-1, with D possibly being TRBD2 (5 bases). Germline V lookup: CDR1 MNHEY, CDR2 SMNVEV (reference sequence). Trimming pared 2 bases from V and 2 bases from J, leaving 10 bases between. The CDR3 runs 15 residues. Here the CDR3 reads CASSLPGEPYNEQFF. In DNA, the CDR3 is TGTGCCAGCAGTTTACCCGGGGAACCCTACAATGAGCAGTTCTTC.

The chain recombines TRBV7-8 with TRBJ2-1, with TRBD2 identical over 15 bases. Germline V CDR1 and CDR2: SGHVS, FQNEAQ. Trimming cost V 4 bases and J 8 bases; bases outside gene matches: 12. This CDR3 is built from 18 residues. CDR3 residues: CASSSGLAGGRIRDEQFF. CDR3 DNA: TGTGCCAGCAGCTCCGGACTAGCGGGGGGGCGAATACGCGATGAGCAGTTCTTC.

This clonotype showed up just a few times. This chain joins TRBV29-1 and TRBJ2-1; 7 bases line up with TRBD1. V shed 3 bases and J 5 bases; nucleotides not matched to a gene: 10. The CDR3 contains 15 residues. From germline, CDR1 is SQVTM and CDR2 ANQGSEA. CDR3 nucleotides: TGCAGCGTTGAGGGACAGCTCTTGGACGACAATGAGCAGTTCTTC. Its protein product is CSVEGQLLDDNEQFF.

The chain links TRBV19 to TRBJ1-1; TRBD1 might be the D (6 bases). CDR1 is LNHDA and CDR2 is SQIVND in the germline V gene (reference sequence). The CDR3 consists of 13 residues. Trimming removed 3 bases at V and 5 bases at J, with 10 bases between. CDR3 coding DNA: TGTGCCAGTAGTATTCGAGGGGGTACTGAAGCTTTCTTT. Protein: CASSIRGGTEAFF.

The chain recombines TRBV6-4 with TRBJ2-3, with 9 positions matching TRBD2. Unmatched junction bases numbered 6, after V lost 3 bases and J lost 2 bases. The germline CDR1 and CDR2 sequences are MRHNA and SNTAGT. The CDR3 contains 16 residues. CDR3 residues: CASSERRGGLTDTQYF. The DNA of the CDR3 is TGTGCCAGCAGTGAGAGGCGGGGGGGCCTCACAGATACGCAGTATTTT.